In this sample, the clone carrying this TCR beta chain turned up once. Its target is not known. V lost 0 bases and J lost 5, with 14 bases in between. The germline gives CDR1 SGDLS, CDR2 YYNGEE. The length of the CDR3 is 15 residues. This specimen belongs to a study of cytomegalovirus exposure and HLA in healthy donors. Study at large: An earlier analysis identified more than 90 million unique TCR beta sequences in about 200 million T cells. The study's findings and limits: Indistinguishable V segments such as TRBV6-2 and TRBV6-3 were excluded. Later analysis associated a missense DCLRE1C variant with TCR beta V- and J-gene trimming.

Sampled while nominally healthy, donors likely had unrecorded immune exposures. 60 Vbeta and 13 Jbeta primers were used in PCR. The data were produced by immunoSEQ multiplex PCR, yet TCRdb's version contains in-frame clones alone and is incomplete. This table holds around 70,000 clones, more than 80% found once. The clonotype originates from a human donor in good health. The genes are TRBV9 and TRBJ2-5; possibly TRBD1 for D (7 bases). Sequencing was carried out using PBMCs. This CDR3 is CASSVGGGGYETQYF. As DNA, the CDR3 is TGTGCCAGCAGCGTAGGAGGAGGGGGCTATGAGACCCAGTACTTC.